The clone carrying this TCR beta chain was picked up a small number of times. Its target is unknown. The data stem from a study of beta chain features in type 1 diabetes. Findings and limits, study-wide: Naive, central memory and Treg TCRB repertoires appeared more alike in patients than in healthy donors. Insertion counts at VDJ junctions were lower in type 1 diabetes patients, who also showed more deletions there.

One heparinised draw of blood, averaging around 120 mL, came from each donor. Stem cell-like memory, regulatory, central memory and naive CD4+ cells were sorted via CD45RO/CCR7/CD25/CD127/CD95/CD27. Of the isolated RNA, all was reverse transcribed, and so the sequenced material was expressed TCRB transcripts. Method: immunoSEQ multiplex PCR; TCRdb's copy keeps in-frame clones and lacks some. Found here are about 620,000 clones, around a sixth of them singletons; the top ten hold around 0.095%. V gave up 11 bases and J gave up 1 base, with 14 bases separating them. The CDR3 is 13 residues long. CDR1 MDHEN and CDR2 SYDVKM come from the germline V gene.

The source material was naive CD4+ T cells from blood. This clonotype was sampled from a man aged 18 to 35 in good health. The chain joins TRBV28 to TRBJ1-1; D possibly corresponds to TRBD1 (6 bases). In DNA, the CDR3 is TGTGCCGCGGTGACAGGTCAGAACACTGAAGCTTTCTTT. It is translated as CAAVTGQNTEAFF.